This entry concerns a single T cell receptor (beta chain). Its antigen remains unidentified. Base qualities are not provided; no much larger clone lies one nucleotide away. The record originates from a study of blood T cell repertoires in COVID-19 (dated by TCRdb to the early 2020s). For the wider study: Collaborator samples came from the United States, Italy and Spain and covered acute and convalescent phases of COVID-19. The material from the prospective study consisted of cDNA or gDNA derived from T cells, B-cell-depleted T cells, or PBMCs. Deeply sampled blood TCRbeta repertoires from subjects exposed to, actively infected with, or recovered from COVID-19 were included in the dataset. The repertoires were released in a freely available public database intended as a resource for research on the immune response to SARS-CoV-2. The samples were drawn from the first 160 participants of the ongoing ImmuneRACE study and from 950 to 1,500 subjects provided by 6 global collaborators. Nearly every sample came with metadata listing a de-identified subject ID, COVID-19 status, age in years and sex. Where available, HLA class I and class II types were obtained from metadata supplied by the sample provider rather than from assay-based typing.

The immunoSEQ Assay, a bias-controlled multiplex PCR, was used to amplify TCRbeta CDR3 regions from genomic DNA. The authors processed their data as follows. Nucleated cell counts per sample were estimated from amplification of reference gene primers within the assay. Sequence reads were collapsed and filtered to measure the absolute abundance of every unique TCRbeta CDR3 rearrangement. For each sample, productive Simpson clonality was calculated as the square root of Simpson's diversity index across productive rearrangements. Sourced from immuneACCESS, this table was stored by TCRdb with only in-frame sequences that have V and J called. A share of the clones is absent; for the studies checked, an unresolved V gene accounts for under half, and the remainder has no known explanation. The DNA gave D and trimming, while V, J and clone size come from that table. The sample table holds around 160,000 clones, of which more than 80% were seen once. The ten largest make up about an eighth of the sample.

At one collaborating source in Seattle, patients were enrolled during active infection and were followed longitudinally through the course of disease. Each collaborating institution followed its own protocols to collect whole blood in K2EDTA tubes. Collaborator samples were shipped for TCRbeta analysis as frozen whole blood, isolated PBMCs, or DNA extracted from either sample type. The paper as a whole reports these results and caveats: How much clinical and demographic metadata was included differed by source and by participant, and the metadata was provided uncurated.

The TCR sequence derives from a man aged 18 to 30 with COVID-19, enrolled during active disease. Sequencing was carried out using peripheral blood.

The DNA sequence follows: TGCGCCAGCAGCCCGAGGACAGCCGATGTCTACGAGCAGTACTTC. Translated, this gives CASSPRTADVYEQYF. Recombination joined TRBV4-1 with TRBJ2-7, with a weak D call of TRBD1 (6 bases match). From the cysteine up to the phenylalanine, the CDR3 has a length of 15 residues. Only the CDR3 region is kept as DNA, spanning 45 bases read in frame from base 1. The germline V gene encodes CDR1 MGHRA and CDR2 YSYEKL. The trim is 4 bases for V and 3 bases for J, with a gap of 16 bases between the germline ends.